This TCR beta chain was identified during a study of shared clonotypes between healthy human individuals. For every subset, genomic DNA was evenly distributed across several immunoSEQ plates. Data came from immunoSEQ multiplex PCR; TCRdb stores just in-frame clones and leaves some out. The top ten hold around 11% of the sample, which has some 490,000 clones, more than 75% seen once. All donors were healthy HIV-negative adults lacking recent acute infections or vaccinations. Germline trimming cut 3 bases from V and 4 bases from J; bases unmatched to any gene: 12. CDR1 SGHRS and CDR2 YFSETQ come from the germline V gene. The CDR3 spans 17 residues.

The receptor was isolated from a woman in her 40s in good health. Some clones in this sample may be carry-over from other donors' samples. The sequenced material came from PBMCs. V usage is TRBV5-1 and J usage is TRBJ2-2, with 7 bases fitting TRBD1. CDR3 amino acids: CASSWGTASGATGELFF. CDR3 DNA: TGCGCCAGCAGCTGGGGGACAGCCTCTGGTGCCACCGGGGAGCTGTTTTTT.